The clone carrying this T cell receptor (beta chain) appeared a few times. The data are from a study of blood T cell repertoires in COVID-19. About the study: Whether acute or convalescent, the COVID-19 samples came from the United States, Italy and Spain.

Authors' data handling: Amplified reference gene primers provided the basis for estimating nucleated cell counts. TCRdb's copy holds only in-frame clones and misses some; the assay was immunoSEQ multiplex PCR. The V and J calls and clone size come from that table; D and trimming were worked out from the DNA. The sample includes 110,000 to 150,000 clones, over 80% of them seen just once. This CDR3 spans 16 amino acids. V lost 3 bases and J lost 9; bases outside the gene matches: 12. In germline, CDR1 is DFQATT, CDR2 SNEGSKA (reference sequence). The chain carries TRBV20-1 and TRBJ2-1, with 12 nucleotides matching TRBD2. Sequenced: peripheral blood. The receptor comes from a woman older than 75 with acute or convalescent COVID-19. The chain's CDR3 is CSASNPLAGGPSEQFF. The CDR3 DNA sequence: TGCAGTGCTAGTAATCCTCTAGCGGGGGGGCCATCTGAGCAGTTCTTC.